Following are 17 T cell receptor beta chains from one sample sequenced in a study of control samples from healthy donors and cancer patients. Method: immunoSEQ multiplex PCR; TCRdb's copy keeps in-frame clones and lacks some. The sample yields 85,000 to 100,000 clones, almost 85% seen once. Material: blood. The receptors come from a man in his sixties in good health.

The chain employs TRBV5-4 and TRBJ1-1, with TRBD1 identical over 9 bases. The trim removed 5 bases at V and 2 bases at J, leaving 7 bases unmatched. There are 15 residues in the CDR3. The germline V gene encodes CDR1 SGHNT and CDR2 YYREEE (reference sequence). CDR3 DNA: TGTGCCAGCAGGGTGGACAGGGGCCTTAACACTGAAGCTTTCTTT. It yields the protein CASRVDRGLNTEAFF. The full variable domain, with the rest looked up from reference TRBV5-4 and TRBJ1-1, is ETGVTQSPTHLIKTRGQQVTLRCSSQSGHNTVSWYQQALGQGPQFIFQYYREEENGRGNFPPRFSGLQFPNYSSELNVNALELDDSALYLCASRVDRGLNTEAFFGQGTRLTVV.

The chain employs TRBV28 and TRBJ2-6; possibly TRBD2 for D (6 bases). Germline CDR1 reads MDHEN; CDR2 reads SYDVKM. V lost 5 bases to trimming and J lost 0 bases, with 17 bases between them. The CDR3 contains 18 residues. The CDR3 loop reads CASSLAWGLYSGANVLTF. The DNA of the CDR3 is TGTGCCAGCAGTCTCGCCTGGGGACTGTACTCTGGGGCCAACGTCCTGACTTTC.

The V gene is TRBV21-1, the J gene TRBJ2-1; the DNA was not used to check the table's D call, TRBD1. TRBV21-1 is designated a pseudogene. This CDR3 has 16 amino acids. The CDR3 spells CASSQRDRRWYNEQFF. Written as DNA, the CDR3 is TGTGCCAGCAGCCAGAGGGACAGAAGATGGTATAATGAGCAGTTCTTC.

The chain carries TRBV28 and TRBJ2-2; 12 nucleotides match TRBD2. V dropped 6 bases and J dropped 6; count of bases not matched to a gene: 14. CDR1 is MDHEN and CDR2 is SYDVKM in the germline V gene. The CDR3 has 18 amino acids. The CDR3 loop reads CASSTLAGGPGVPGELFF. In DNA form, the CDR3 reads TGTGCCAGCAGCACTCTAGCGGGAGGGCCGGGGGTACCCGGGGAGCTGTTTTTT.

This clone occurred a few times. V usage is TRBV24-1 and J usage is TRBJ1-5; tentatively, D is TRBD1 (5 bases). The V gene lost 3 bases and the J gene lost 5 bases, with 10 bases spanning the gap. Germline V gives CDR1 KGHDR, CDR2 SFDVKD. The CDR3 is 14 amino acids. The CDR3 sequence: CATSDQGAYQPQHF. CDR3 nucleotides: TGTGCCACCAGTGATCAAGGGGCATATCAGCCCCAGCATTTT.

The CDR3: CASSPDLGGPIEAFF. The CDR3 DNA sequence: TGTGCCAGCTCACCAGATTTGGGGGGACCCATTGAAGCTTTCTTT. The chain carries TRBV18 and TRBJ1-1, with D possibly TRBD1 on 5 matching bases. Trimming stripped 2 bases from V and 7 bases from J, with 17 bases between. Germline V gene data show CDR1 as KGHSH and CDR2 as LQKENI. The CDR3 length is 15 residues.

This chain links TRBV28 with TRBJ1-5; perhaps TRBD1 as D (5 bases). The CDR3 length is 13 residues. Per germline, CDR1 MDHEN and CDR2 SYDVKM. Trimming removed 5 bases from V and 5 bases from J, with 10 bases in between. CDR3 sequence: CASSDQGYQPQHF. The CDR3 bases are TGTGCCAGCAGTGACCAGGGTTATCAGCCCCAGCATTTT.

The chain links TRBV12-3 or TRBV12-4 to TRBJ1-1, with D possibly matching TRBD1 (5 bases). V was pared by 10 bases and J by 2 bases, with 14 bases between. The CDR3 runs 13 residues. The CDR3 DNA sequence: TGTGCCACCTTCCCCCGGGGCAACACTGAAGCTTTCTTT. Translated, it gives CATFPRGNTEAFF.

In regard to this clone: The junction departs from germline at one end; a sequencing error may be responsible. V is TRBV19 and J is TRBJ2-7; 9 bases fit TRBD2. CDR1 is LNHDA, CDR2 SQIVND, per germline (reference sequence). The length of the CDR3 is 14 residues. CDR3 in amino acids: CASSSGRDLYEQYF. CDR3 nucleotides: TGTGCCAGCAGTAGCGGGAGAGACCTCTACGAGCAGTACTTC.

The chain joins TRBV29-1 to TRBJ1-2, with a possible D match to TRBD1 (6 bases). Trimming removed 2 bases from V and 8 bases from J, with 15 bases in between. This CDR3 spans 13 amino acids. CDR1 SQVTM and CDR2 ANQGSEA come from the germline V gene. CDR3 residues: CSVERGAGAGYTF. DNA of the CDR3: TGCAGCGTTGAACGGGGCGCGGGGGCCGGCTACACCTTC.

The CDR3 sequence: CASSLTSGGAHEQFF. In DNA, the CDR3 is TGTGCCAGCAGCTTGACTAGCGGGGGGGCTCATGAGCAGTTCTTC. This sequence joins TRBV7-7 and TRBJ2-1, with TRBD2 matching 14 bases. The CDR3 is 15 amino acids. The J segment lost 8 bases and the V segment lost 3 bases, leaving 3 bases of the junction unmatched. Germline V CDR1 and CDR2: SSHAT, FNYEAQ (reference sequence).

This rearrangement joins TRBV28 to TRBJ1-2; D might be TRBD1 (5 bases). V lost 2 bases to trimming and J lost 8 bases, with 33 bases between them. Germline V gene lookup returns CDR1 MDHEN and CDR2 SYDVKM. The CDR3 runs to 20 residues. The CDR3 bases are TGTGCCAGCAGTTTAATAGCAAGGTTGGGGGGATCTTCAGGAAGCGTGGGCTACACCTTC. Translated, it gives CASSLIARLGGSSGSVGYTF.

This clone was observed a single time. This sequence joins TRBV10-3 and TRBJ1-6; tentatively, D is TRBD1 (6 bases). CDR3 length equals 14 residues. Deletions cut 10 bases from V and 6 bases from J, with 16 bases between. CDR1 and CDR2 (germline): ENHRY, SYGVKD. The CDR3, as DNA: TGTGCCAACCGGGACACCGCGGGTAATTCACCCCTCCACTTT. Translation: CANRDTAGNSPLHF.

The gene calls are TRBV7-2 and TRBJ2-2, with D possibly matching TRBD2 (5 bases). The CDR3 is made up of 15 amino acids. Germline CDR1 reads SGHTA; CDR2 reads FQGNSA. With 5 bases removed from V and 1 base from J, the gap between germline ends came to 11 bases. The CDR3 DNA sequence: TGTGCCAGCAGCCCGCCCCGGGGGAACACCGGGGAGCTGTTTTTT. Protein: CASSPPRGNTGELFF.

This chain connects TRBV29-1 to TRBJ2-3; no definite D call. Trimming stripped 5 bases from V and 0 bases from J, with 6 bases between. CDR3 length equals 12 residues. Germline V CDR1 and CDR2: SQVTM, ANQGSEA. CDR3 bases: TGCAGCGTTTATCGTAGCACAGATACGCAGTATTTT. It translates to CSVYRSTDTQYF.

This clone was detected a few times. J is TRBJ2-1 and V is TRBV10-2; TRBD2 aligns across 7 bases. Germline assignment: CDR1 WSHSY and CDR2 SAAADI. The CDR3 consists of 13 residues. V was pared by 8 bases and J by 5 bases, with 6 bases of the junction left unmatched. CDR3 in DNA: TGCGCCAGCGGCGAGCGGGAACACAATGAGCAGTTCTTC. This encodes CASGEREHNEQFF.

This chain uses TRBV9 with TRBJ2-3, with D perhaps matching TRBD2 (5 bases). CDR1 is SGDLS and CDR2 is YYNGEE in the germline V gene. Trimming removed 0 bases from V and 8 bases from J, with 16 bases in between. The length of the CDR3 is 15 residues. CDR3 in DNA: TGTGCCAGCAGCGTAGGTTTCGGTGGGAGTCGTACGCAGTATTTT. This gives the protein CASSVGFGGSRTQYF. Supplemented by reference TRBV9 and TRBJ2-3, the full variable domain reads DSGVTQTPKHLITATGQRVTLRCSPRSGDLSVYWYQQSLDQGLQFLIQYYNGEERAKGNILERFSAQQFPDLHSELNLSSLELGDSALYFCASSVGFGGSRTQYFGPGTRLTVL.